Listed below are T cell receptor beta chains from one sample, sequenced in a study of T-cell reconstitution after alpha-beta-depleted transplantation in children. TCRdb processed the PCR reads anew with MiXCR; each CDR3 protein has one entry. The sample gives about 400,000 distinct CDR3 sequences, roughly 15% of which show up once; around 28% is in the top ten. Sequenced here: PBMCs, mostly from graft donor cells, sampled 360 days after TCRalphabeta/CD19-depleted stem cell transplant. Receptors were obtained from a boy younger than two who had a stem cell transplant for Wiskott-Aldrich syndrome, so the T cells may come from the graft donor. Both conserved end residues are part of each CDR3. A D gene is named only where the DNA matches it firmly. A clone size is listed for some rows: how often the clone was seen (once, few, many), or a class if it is expanded.

v_gene	abundance	d_gene	j_gene	CDR3nt	CDR3aa
TRBV10-3	NA	NA	TRBJ2-7	TGTGCCACGCTACGGGACACCTTCTACGAGCAGTACTTC	CATLRDTFYEQYF
TRBV12-3/TRBV12-4	few	TRBD2	TRBJ2-7	TGTGCCAGCACCATCACTAGCGGGAGCTACGAGCAGTACTTC	CASTITSGSYEQYF
TRBV7-7	many	TRBD1	TRBJ2-1	TGTGCCAGCAGCTCAGACAGGGGTGAGCAGTTCTTC	CASSSDRGEQFF
TRBV7-3	few	NA	TRBJ2-7	TGTGCCAGCAGCTTAAAACCCTCCGCCCGCCTTACTAGAGGAGGGCCCTACGAGCAGTACTTC	CASSLKPSARLTRGGPYEQYF
TRBV24-1	NA	NA	TRBJ2-7	TGTGCCACCAGTGACTCCGGGGCTTCCTACGAGCAGTACTTC	CATSDSGASYEQYF
TRBV28	NA	NA	TRBJ2-3	TGTGCCAGCAGGGTACTAGGGCGCGATACGCAGTATTTT	CASRVLGRDTQYF
TRBV13	few	NA	TRBJ2-7	TGTGCCAGCAGCTTAGGCCTAACAGATTCGGGCTACGAGCAGTACTTC	CASSLGLTDSGYEQYF
TRBV5-1	few	NA	TRBJ2-3	TGCGCCAGCAGCCTCCGGACAGATTCTGCAGATACGCAGTATTTT	CASSLRTDSADTQYF
TRBV4-1	many	TRBD2	TRBJ2-1	TGCGCCAGCAGCCAAGCTTCTTGGGCGGGGGGGCGCAATGAGCAGTTCTTC	CASSQASWAGGRNEQFF
TRBV20-1	few	TRBD1	TRBJ1-5	TGCAGTGCTAGAGGAGGGGGCCAGCCCCAGCATTTT	CSARGGGQPQHF
TRBV20-1	NA	NA	TRBJ2-5	TGCAGTGCTTGGGAACTCCAAGAGACCCAGTACTTC	CSAWELQETQYF
TRBV6-5	NA	NA	TRBJ1-2	TGTGCCAGCAGTTACGGTGGGCTGTATGGCTACACCTTC	CASSYGGLYGYTF
TRBV11-2	NA	NA	TRBJ2-3	TGTGCCAGCAGCTTAGCGACAGTTCACACAGATACGCAGTATTTT	CASSLATVHTDTQYF
TRBV20-1	few	NA	TRBJ2-7	TGCAGTGCTGTCTCGACAGATCGCACCTACGAGCAGTACTTC	CSAVSTDRTYEQYF
TRBV12-3/TRBV12-4	NA	TRBD2	TRBJ2-7	TGTGCCAGCAGCCCCCGGACTAGCGGGAGGTTGGGGCAGTACTTC	CASSPRTSGRLGQYF
TRBV5-1	few	TRBD2	TRBJ2-3	TGCGCCAGCAGGTCTAGCGGGAGTGGTACGCAGTATTTT	CASRSSGSGTQYF
TRBV12-3/TRBV12-4	few	NA	TRBJ2-7	TGTGCCAGCAGTTACCAGGGGGGCCCCTACGAGCAGTACTTC	CASSYQGGPYEQYF
TRBV6-1	few	TRBD1	TRBJ1-5	TGTGCCAGCAGGCGACAGGGGATGCCACCAGGGCCCCAGCATTTT	CASRRQGMPPGPQHF
TRBV20-1	few	NA	TRBJ1-5	TGCAGTGCCTCCGGCGATAGCAATCAGCCCCAGCATTTT	CSASGDSNQPQHF
TRBV12-3/TRBV12-4	NA	NA	TRBJ2-1	TGTGCCAGCACGCGGAAGCGTTCCCCCTACAATGAGCAGTTCTTC	CASTRKRSPYNEQFF
TRBV7-2	few	NA	TRBJ2-5	TGTGCCAGCAGGTCCCGTCCGGGGGCGTTCCAAGAGACCCAGTACTTC	CASRSRPGAFQETQYF
TRBV12-3/TRBV12-4	NA	TRBD1	TRBJ2-1	TGTGCCAGCAGTACGGGGACAGGGGGCGCCTACAATGAGCAGTTCTTC	CASSTGTGGAYNEQFF
TRBV19	few	NA	TRBJ1-1	TGTGCCAGTAGTATTATGCCGGGGAACACTGAAGCTTTCTTT	CASSIMPGNTEAFF
TRBV20-1	few	TRBD2	TRBJ2-1	TGCAGTGCTAGACCCGCTAGCGGCTCCTACAATGAGCAGTTCTTC	CSARPASGSYNEQFF
TRBV7-8	NA	NA	TRBJ2-1	TGTGCCAGCAGCTTACGACACAACCGAGACAATGAGCAGTTCTTC	CASSLRHNRDNEQFF
TRBV2	NA	NA	TRBJ2-7	TGTGCCAGCTTGATAGCCTACGAGCAGTACTTC	CASLIAYEQYF
TRBV12-3/TRBV12-4	NA	NA	TRBJ2-7	TGTGCCAGCAGTTTCTTCCCCTGGACAGTCTCCTACGAGCAGTACTTC	CASSFFPWTVSYEQYF
TRBV12-3/TRBV12-4	few	TRBD1	TRBJ1-1	TGTGCCAGCACCAGACAGGGGGCGAACACTGAAGCTTTCTTT	CASTRQGANTEAFF
TRBV6-2/TRBV6-3	NA	NA	TRBJ1-1	TGTGCCAGCAGTTACTCGATGAGCACTGAAGCTTTCTTT	CASSYSMSTEAFF
TRBV5-1	NA	NA	TRBJ2-1	TGCGCCAGCAGCTATATAGCGACGGGGGCGGTTGAGCAGTTCTTC	CASSYIATGAVEQFF
TRBV6-5	NA	NA	TRBJ2-7	TGTGCCAGCAGTTACAACAGAATCTCCTACGAGCAGTACTTC	CASSYNRISYEQYF
TRBV11-3	NA	NA	TRBJ2-3	TGTGCCAGCAGCTTAGTCGTGAGTCTAAGTGCAGATACGCAGTATTTT	CASSLVVSLSADTQYF
TRBV6-1	few	NA	TRBJ1-1	TGTGCCAGCAGTGGCCGGGGCCTCACTGAAGCTTTCTTT	CASSGRGLTEAFF
TRBV24-1	NA	TRBD1	TRBJ2-1	TGTGCCACCAGTCGGGACAGCCTCAATGAGCAGTTCTTC	CATSRDSLNEQFF
TRBV18	NA	NA	TRBJ1-1	TGTGCCAGCTCACCAAGAACAAAACCGAACACTGAAGCTTTCTTT	CASSPRTKPNTEAFF
TRBV15	NA	NA	TRBJ2-6	TGTGCCACCTTGACAGACTCTGGGGCCAACGTCCTGACTTTC	CATLTDSGANVLTF
TRBV5-1	few	NA	TRBJ2-1	TGCGCCAGCAGCTTGGGAATCTACGGGATAAACAATGAGCAGTTCTTC	CASSLGIYGINNEQFF
TRBV7-8	few	TRBD2	TRBJ2-3	TGTGCCAGCAGCGCCCTTGGTAGCGGGGGAACCGATACGCAGTATTTT	CASSALGSGGTDTQYF
TRBV20-1	NA	NA	TRBJ1-2	TGCAGTGCTAGAGCAGCGGGGAACTATGGCTACACCTTC	CSARAAGNYGYTF
TRBV19	NA	NA	TRBJ1-1	TGTGCCAGTAGTATCAGGGTGGGTGAAGCTTTCTTT	CASSIRVGEAFF
TRBV14	NA	TRBD2	TRBJ2-1	TGTGCCAGCAGCCCCCGTTATCCGTCGCTAGCGGGAGGGAATGAGCAGTTCTTC	CASSPRYPSLAGGNEQFF
TRBV6-5	NA	NA	TRBJ2-7	TGTGCCAGCAGTTATTGGGGACCCTACGAGCAGTACTTC	CASSYWGPYEQYF
TRBV6-5	few	NA	TRBJ1-6	TGTGCCAGCAGTTCCCCGGGACAAAATTCACCCCTCCACTTT	CASSSPGQNSPLHF
TRBV7-9	NA	NA	TRBJ1-5	TGTGCCAGCAGCTCCAACAATCAGCCCCAGCATTTT	CASSSNNQPQHF
TRBV5-1	NA	NA	TRBJ2-7	TGCGCCAGCAGCTTGCGGCAGACCTACGAGCAGTACTTC	CASSLRQTYEQYF
TRBV24-1	few	NA	TRBJ2-7	TGTGCCACCACTCCACCGGGTGGGGGCTACGAGCAGTACTTC	CATTPPGGGYEQYF
TRBV11-1	few	TRBD2	TRBJ2-5	TGTGCCAGCAGCCCCCCCGGGACTAGCGGACCCGTAGTTCAAAAGACCCAGTACTTC	CASSPPGTSGPVVQKTQYF
TRBV5-5	few	NA	TRBJ2-1	TGTGCCAGCAGCTTGGCTTCTTTGAATGAGCAGTTCTTC	CASSLASLNEQFF
TRBV7-9	NA	TRBD1	TRBJ1-1	TGTGCCAGCTTGGACAGGGGGGAAAACACTGAAGCTTTCTTT	CASLDRGENTEAFF
TRBV18	many	NA	TRBJ2-6	TGTGCCAGCTCACCAGTCGGTTTTTCTGGGGCCAACGTCCTGACTTTC	CASSPVGFSGANVLTF